Listed below are T cell receptor beta chains from one sample, sequenced in a study of tumor and adjacent non-tumor tissue in lung cancer. TCRdb recomputed calls from the multiplex PCR reads with MiXCR, one row per CDR3 protein. This table holds under 250,000 distinct CDR3 sequences, about 71% found once. The specimen was lung tumor tissue. The receptors derive from a man between 60 and 75 years old with non-small cell lung cancer. Both conserved end residues are part of each CDR3. The D gene is left open where the match is weak. A clone size is listed for some rows: how often the clone was seen (once, few, many), or a class if it is expanded.

TRBJ2-2 | . | . | TRBV12-3/TRBV12-4 | CANSRQIGELFF | TGTGCCAACAGCCGACAGATTGGGGAGCTGTTTTTT
TRBJ1-1 | TRBD1 | . | TRBV20-1 | CSARETRGVGTDAFF | TGCAGTGCTAGAGAGACCAGGGGGGTGGGCACTGATGCTTTCTTT
TRBJ1-1 | TRBD1 | . | TRBV20-1 | CSAGRGDRVTEPFF | TGCAGTGCTGGAAGGGGGGACAGAGTAACTGAACCTTTCTTT
TRBJ2-6 | TRBD2 | . | TRBV11-3 | CASNSSGLSGANVLTF | TGTGCTAGCAACTCTAGCGGACTATCTGGGGCCAACGTCCTGACTTTC
TRBJ2-7 | TRBD1 | . | TRBV28 | CASSRGTLEQYF | TGTGCCAGCAGCAGGGGGACCCTCGAGCAGTACTTC
TRBJ1-1 | . | . | TRBV20-1 | CNARQVGMITEAFF | TGCAATGCCAGGCAGGTTGGGATGATCACTGAAGCTTTCTTT
TRBJ2-1 | . | . | TRBV6-2/TRBV6-3 | CASTPPATRWFYNEQFF | TGTGCCAGCACCCCCCCAGCGACTAGGTGGTTCTACAATGAGCAGTTCTTC
TRBJ2-4 | TRBD1 | once | TRBV11-1 | CASSEPGDRVNIQYF | TGTGCCAGCAGCGAACCGGGGGACAGGGTCAACATTCAGTACTTC
TRBJ2-1 | . | . | TRBV6-1 | CASSEVGAFSYNEQFF | TGTGCCAGCAGTGAAGTCGGTGCTTTCTCCTACAATGAGCAGTTCTTC
TRBJ1-1 | TRBD1 | . | TRBV4-2 | CASSPKQGKGDTEAFF | TGTGCCAGCAGCCCGAAACAGGGGAAAGGGGACACTGAAGCTTTCTTT
TRBJ2-5 | TRBD1 | . | TRBV11-3 | CAGSYRGRRGWETQYF | TGTGCCGGCAGCTATAGGGGGCGACGTGGTTGGGAGACCCAGTACTTC
TRBJ2-6 | TRBD2 | . | TRBV4-1 | CASSQDRLAGKNRGSGANVLTF | TGCGCCAGCAGCCAAGATCGACTAGCGGGGAAAAACAGAGGCTCTGGGGCCAACGTCCTGACTTTC
TRBJ1-1 | TRBD1 | . | TRBV12-3/TRBV12-4 | CASRSGQTIPNTEAFF | TGTGCCAGCAGGTCGGGACAGACAATTCCGAACACTGAAGCTTTCTTT
TRBJ2-3 | TRBD2 | . | TRBV20-1 | CSASDPSGRPDTQYF | TGCAGTGCTAGTGATCCGAGCGGGAGACCAGATACGCAGTATTTT
TRBJ2-5 | . | many | TRBV4-2 | CASSQGIQGGETQYF | TGTGCCAGCAGCCAGGGGATACAGGGAGGAGAGACCCAGTACTTC
TRBJ2-7 | . | few | TRBV29-1 | CSVEGRLPSYEQYF | TGCAGCGTTGAAGGGCGTTTACCCTCCTACGAGCAGTACTTC
TRBJ2-7 | . | . | TRBV11-2 | CANSSPFYNEQYF | TGTGCCAACAGCTCTCCATTTTACAATGAGCAGTACTTC
TRBJ2-5 | TRBD2 | . | TRBV20-1 | CSARVSLIAGRAGTQYF | TGCAGTGCTAGAGTCTCTTTAATAGCGGGGCGCGCGGGGACCCAGTACTTC
TRBJ2-4 | . | . | TRBV5-6 | CASSVGGTRSVDIQYF | TGTGCCAGCAGCGTGGGGGGGACACGCTCAGTCGACATTCAGTACTTC
TRBJ1-1 | . | . | TRBV20-1 | CSARKAGSNNEAFF | TGTAGTGCTAGAAAAGCGGGATCAAACAATGAAGCTTTCTTT
TRBJ1-5 | . | . | TRBV29-1 | CSVDRRWTANQPQHF | TGCAGCGTTGACCGGAGGTGGACAGCAAATCAGCCCCAGCATTTT
TRBJ2-3 | . | . | TRBV13 | CASKAGRRGTDTQYF | TGTGCCAGCAAGGCGGGGAGGCGCGGGACAGATACGCAGTATTTT
TRBJ2-7 | . | . | TRBV29-1 | CSVQVMGAYEQYF | TGCAGCGTACAGGTCATGGGGGCCTACGAGCAGTACTTC
TRBJ2-3 | TRBD2 | . | TRBV4-3 | CASSQDLETSGRNSTDTQYF | TGCGCTAGCAGCCAAGATCTGGAGACTAGCGGGAGGAATAGCACAGATACGCAGTATTTT
TRBJ2-3 | . | . | TRBV5-6 | CASSLGAGPPDTQYF | TGTGCCAGCAGCTTGGGGGCGGGACCCCCAGATACGCAGTATTTT
TRBJ2-7 | . | . | TRBV4-1 | CASSPSPRSTHEQYF | TGCGCCAGCAGTCCGTCCCCGAGGTCTACTCACGAGCAGTACTTC
TRBJ2-3 | TRBD2 | . | TRBV12-3/TRBV12-4 | CASGLGLAGGPADTQYF | TGTGCCAGCGGTCTCGGACTAGCGGGGGGGCCTGCAGATACGCAGTATTTT
TRBJ2-5 | TRBD2 | . | TRBV7-2 | CASSSQGAGVETQYF | TGTGCCAGCAGCTCTCAGGGAGCGGGAGTAGAGACCCAGTACTTC
TRBJ2-1 | . | . | TRBV24-1 | CATSGRDAYNEQFF | TGTGCCACCAGTGGCAGGGACGCCTACAATGAGCAGTTCTTC
TRBJ1-6 | . | few | TRBV5-1 | CASSLGGLGLSPLHF | TGCGCCAGCAGCCTCGGAGGCTTGGGTCTTTCACCCCTCCACTTT
TRBJ2-7 | TRBD1 | few | TRBV6-1 | CASIRGQGAYEQYF | TGTGCCAGCATCAGAGGGCAGGGGGCCTACGAGCAGTACTTC
TRBJ1-3 | . | . | TRBV11-2 | CTSSLDVSGNTIYF | TGTACCAGCAGCTTAGATGTCTCTGGGAACACCATATATTTT
TRBJ2-2 | . | . | TRBV11-1 | CTSSFDSRNTGELFF | TGTACCAGCAGCTTTGACAGTAGGAACACCGGGGAGCTGTTTTTC